This T cell receptor (beta chain) comes out of a study of T cell repertoires in cytomegalovirus infection. Study at large: It can be stated that public TCR beta signatures indicated CMV infection as well as a matching HLA type.

Each CDR3 protein is one row after TCRdb ran MiXCR on the reads. The top ten hold 11% to 15% of the sample, which has 310,000 or so distinct CDR3 sequences, about a quarter seen once. Study conclusions and caveats: Of the TCR beta families, the public ones yielded a cumulative frequency that identified carriers of CMV plus the relevant HLA. HLA-C-restricted TCR beta clonotypes specific for CMV led the ex vivo response.

This clonotype was picked up many times. The antigen is undetermined. This clonotype originated in a human donor in good health (CMV status not recorded). Some clones in this sample may be carry-over from other donors' samples. The material sequenced was PBMCs.

DNA for the CDR3: TGTGCCAGCAGCGACCCGGGGAAAGGGGGATCCTACGAGCAGTACTTC. Translating it yields CASSDPGKGGSYEQYF. The rearrangement uses TRBV11-2 and TRBJ2-7; perhaps TRBD1 as D (6 bases). Looked up from germline, CDR1 is SGHAT and CDR2 is FQNNGV. V lost 5 bases and J lost 1, with 18 bases in between. The CDR3 is 16 residues long.